The clone carrying this TCR beta chain was recorded a few times. What it binds is unknown. This sample is drawn from a study of shared clonotypes between healthy human individuals. General study points: Read depth was anticipated to influence clonotype sharing among donors. The donor pool, a small one, limited the genetic and exposure-history diversity represented.

Once extracted for a subset, genomic DNA was divided evenly among several immunoSEQ plates. Input per replicate PCR of unsorted PBMC was 300 ng DNA, corresponding to 32,000 or so T cell genomes. TCRdb's copy holds only in-frame clones and misses some; the assay was immunoSEQ multiplex PCR. Of about 490,000 clones listed, around three quarters are singletons. CDR3 size: 14 residues. In germline, CDR1 is SGHRS, CDR2 YFSETQ. J lost 2 bases, V lost 4 bases, and 3 bases had no gene match. This chain links TRBV5-1 with TRBJ1-2, with 9 bases that match TRBD1. The origin of this receptor is a woman in her thirties or forties in good health. Some clones in this sample may be carry-over from other donors' samples. The specimen was PBMCs. In DNA form, the CDR3 reads TGCGCCAGCAGCGGACAGGGGCCGAACTATGGCTACACCTTC. This gives the protein CASSGQGPNYGYTF.